These T cell receptor beta chains were read from a single sample in a study of blood T cell repertoires in COVID-19. Assay: immunoSEQ multiplex PCR; the TCRdb copy retains only in-frame clones and omits some. The table records approximately 72,000 clones, 65% to 90% of them present only once. The sequencing input was peripheral blood. Source of these receptors: a man aged 50 to 60 with acute or convalescent COVID-19. The CDR3 runs from the conserved cysteine through the conserved F or W. D genes are given only for firm matches. Where a row states a size, it is once, few, many or the class of an expanded clone; other rows omit it.

DNA: TGTGCCAGCAGCCCCGGGGTCCCCCGGGACACTGAAGCTTTCTTT
CDR3: CASSPGVPRDTEAFF
J: TRBJ1-1
D: .
V: TRBV5-6
size: .

DNA: TGCGCCAGCAGCTTGGACCTTGCGGGCAACACTGAAGCTTTCTTT
CDR3: CASSLDLAGNTEAFF
J: TRBJ1-1
D: .
V: TRBV5-1
size: .

DNA: TGTGCCAGCAGCCCCGGGACAGGGGAAGCTTTCTTT
CDR3: CASSPGTGEAFF
J: TRBJ1-1
D: TRBD1
V: TRBV3-1/TRBV3-2
size: .

DNA: TGCGCCAGCAGCCCGGGACACGGGGCCAGTGAGCAGTTCTTC
CDR3: CASSPGHGASEQFF
J: TRBJ2-1
D: .
V: TRBV5-1
size: .

DNA: TGTGCCACAAGCTCCACAGATACGCAGTATTTT
CDR3: CATSSTDTQYF
J: TRBJ2-3
D: .
V: TRBV10-3
size: .

DNA: TGTGCCAGTAGTGTAGCAAACAGGGTGACTGGCTACACCTTC
CDR3: CASSVANRVTGYTF
J: TRBJ1-2
D: .
V: TRBV19
size: .

DNA: TGTGCCTGGAGTGTAGCTCGGGTGTCTGGAAACACCATATATTTT
CDR3: CAWSVARVSGNTIYF
J: TRBJ1-3
D: .
V: TRBV30
size: .

DNA: TGTGCCAGCAGCCCCGTGGGAGTCTCTGGAAACACCATATATTTT
CDR3: CASSPVGVSGNTIYF
J: TRBJ1-3
D: .
V: TRBV21-1
size: .

DNA: TGTGCCAGCAGATATATAGCGGGGGGAACCTACGAGCAGTACTTC
CDR3: CASRYIAGGTYEQYF
J: TRBJ2-7
D: TRBD2
V: TRBV27
size: .

DNA: TGTGCCAGGCTACTACAGGCTGCAGGTGGCTACACCTTC
CDR3: CARLLQAAGGYTF
J: TRBJ1-2
D: .
V: TRBV14
size: .

DNA: TGTGCCAGCAGCCAAAGGACAGGGAGCCGACAAGAGACCCAGTACTTC
CDR3: CASSQRTGSRQETQYF
J: TRBJ2-5
D: TRBD1
V: TRBV5-4
size: .

DNA: TGTGCCAGCAGCCACGGACAGGGTTCGTTAGAGACCCAGTACTTC
CDR3: CASSHGQGSLETQYF
J: TRBJ2-5
D: TRBD1
V: TRBV9
size: .

DNA: TGTGCCACCAGTGATGCGGCGGGGTTGGGTGTGGAGACCCAGTACTTC
CDR3: CATSDAAGLGVETQYF
J: TRBJ2-5
D: .
V: TRBV24-1
size: few

DNA: TGCGCCAGCAGCAACAACAGGGGCGCTGAGCAGTTCTTC
CDR3: CASSNNRGAEQFF
J: TRBJ2-1
D: TRBD1
V: TRBV4-1
size: .

DNA: TGTGCCAGCAGCTCGGGACTAGGACTATACAATGAGCAGTTCTTC
CDR3: CASSSGLGLYNEQFF
J: TRBJ2-1
D: TRBD2
V: TRBV5-4
size: .

DNA: TGTGCCTGGAAGGGACAGGAACCAAATTCACCCCTCCACTTT
CDR3: CAWKGQEPNSPLHF
J: TRBJ1-6
D: TRBD1
V: TRBV30
size: .

DNA: TGTGCCAGCAGCTCTAACCGGGACAGTGAAGCTTTCTTT
CDR3: CASSSNRDSEAFF
J: TRBJ1-1
D: TRBD1
V: TRBV7-3
size: .

DNA: TGTGCCAGCAGCGAGGGACTAGCGGGGACCTTCTACGAGCAGTACTTC
CDR3: CASSEGLAGTFYEQYF
J: TRBJ2-7
D: TRBD2
V: TRBV7-8
size: .

DNA: TGTGCCAGCACCGAAGGGGGGGAGGCAGATACGCAGTATTTT
CDR3: CASTEGGEADTQYF
J: TRBJ2-3
D: .
V: TRBV6-5
size: .

DNA: TGTGCCAGCAGAGATTCGGGACTAGGACTAGGGGAGCAGTACTTC
CDR3: CASRDSGLGLGEQYF
J: TRBJ2-7
D: TRBD2
V: TRBV27
size: .

DNA: TGCAGTGCTAGTCCCCAAGGTAGCGACTATGGCTACACCTTC
CDR3: CSASPQGSDYGYTF
J: TRBJ1-2
D: .
V: TRBV20-1
size: .